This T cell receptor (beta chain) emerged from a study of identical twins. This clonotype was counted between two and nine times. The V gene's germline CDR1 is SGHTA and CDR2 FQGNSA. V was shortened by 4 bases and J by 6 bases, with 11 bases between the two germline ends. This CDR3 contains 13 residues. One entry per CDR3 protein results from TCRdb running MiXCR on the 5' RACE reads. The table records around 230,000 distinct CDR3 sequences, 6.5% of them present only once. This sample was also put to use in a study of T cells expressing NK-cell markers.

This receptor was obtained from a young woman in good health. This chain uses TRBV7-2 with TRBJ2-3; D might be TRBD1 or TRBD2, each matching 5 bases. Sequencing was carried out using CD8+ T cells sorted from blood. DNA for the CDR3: TGTGCCAGCAGCTCCCGGGACGGCGATACGCAGTATTTT. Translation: CASSSRDGDTQYF.